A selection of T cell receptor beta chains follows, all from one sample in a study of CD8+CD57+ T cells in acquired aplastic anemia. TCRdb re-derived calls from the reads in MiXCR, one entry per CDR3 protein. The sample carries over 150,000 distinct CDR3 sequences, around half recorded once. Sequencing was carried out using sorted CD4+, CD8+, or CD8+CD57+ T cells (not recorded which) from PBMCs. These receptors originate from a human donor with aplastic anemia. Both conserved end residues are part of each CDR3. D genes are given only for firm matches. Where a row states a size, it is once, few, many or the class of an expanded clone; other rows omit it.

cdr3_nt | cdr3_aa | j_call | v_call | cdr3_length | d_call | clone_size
TGTGCCAGCAGCTTGGGACTAGCTTTCACCGGGGAGCTGTTTTTT | CASSLGLAFTGELFF | TRBJ2-2 | TRBV7-2 | 15 | TRBD2 | once
TGTGCCAGCAGTGAATCGGTTTCGGCTGGCTACACCTTC | CASSESVSAGYTF | TRBJ1-2 | TRBV25-1 | 13 | - | -
TGCGCCAGCAGCTTCGCGGGGGGGGAGACCCAGTACTTC | CASSFAGGETQYF | TRBJ2-5 | TRBV5-1 | 13 | TRBD2 | many
TGTGCCAGCGGGGGAACAGTGAACACTGAAGCTTTCTTT | CASGGTVNTEAFF | TRBJ1-1 | TRBV9 | 13 | - | -
TGTGCCAGCAGCCCCGGGGGGACTAGCATCTACGAGCAGTACTTC | CASSPGGTSIYEQYF | TRBJ2-7 | TRBV4-2 | 15 | TRBD2 | many
TGTGCCAGCACCTCCCCTGGCAAATCCGCCAATGAGCAGTTCTTC | CASTSPGKSANEQFF | TRBJ2-1 | TRBV12-3/TRBV12-4 | 15 | - | once
TGCAGTGCTGGGGAGGGGGATCAGCCCCAGCATTTT | CSAGEGDQPQHF | TRBJ1-5 | TRBV20-1 | 12 | - | -
TGCAGCGTTGAAATAGCCGGGACTGGGGCCAACGTCCTGACTTTC | CSVEIAGTGANVLTF | TRBJ2-6 | TRBV29-1 | 15 | - | -
TGTGCCACCAGTGATCCAAAACGGTTTGAAACCGGGGAGCTGTTTTTT | CATSDPKRFETGELFF | TRBJ2-2 | TRBV24-1 | 16 | - | -
TGTGCCAGCAGCCCCGACTCAAGGGGAGAGACCCAGTACTTC | CASSPDSRGETQYF | TRBJ2-5 | TRBV7-2 | 14 | - | -
TGTGCCAGCAGTGGTGGGACAGGGTTTAACTATGGCTACACCTTC | CASSGGTGFNYGYTF | TRBJ1-2 | TRBV6-4 | 15 | TRBD1 | many
TGTGCCAGCAGTCCACAAACAGGGGACACTGAAGCTTTCTTT | CASSPQTGDTEAFF | TRBJ1-1 | TRBV6-4 | 14 | TRBD1 | many
TGCGCCAGCAGCTTGTACCTTGCTGGAGGGGACACTGAAGCTTTCTTT | CASSLYLAGGDTEAFF | TRBJ1-1 | TRBV5-1 | 16 | - | many
TGTGCCACCAGTGTAGGGGAAATGTATGGCTACACCTTC | CATSVGEMYGYTF | TRBJ1-2 | TRBV24-1 | 13 | - | -
TGTGCCTTACAGACTGGCAGGAACACTGAAGCTTTCTTT | CALQTGRNTEAFF | TRBJ1-1 | TRBV30 | 13 | - | -